Shown below are 23 T cell receptor beta chains from a single sample sequenced in a study of T-cell memory formation after mild COVID-19. TCRdb recomputed calls from the 5' RACE reads with MiXCR, one row per CDR3 protein. Here the sample spans 250,000 to 350,000 distinct CDR3 sequences, 15% to 20% being singletons. The sample comprised PBMCs or a T cell subset sorted from them (not recorded which). These receptors all come from a man aged 18 to 30 who had mild COVID-19 (a few samples of this study predate the infection). Cell type and time point are not known.

The V call is TRBV5-1, the J call TRBJ2-7; D not resolved. Germline CDR1 and CDR2: SGHRS and YFSETQ. The CDR3 loop spans 14 amino acids. V was pared by 4 bases and J by 0 bases, with 11 bases between. The CDR3 loop reads CASSPERSSYEQYF. The CDR3 nucleotides are TGCGCCAGCAGCCCGGAGAGAAGCTCCTACGAGCAGTACTTC.

The chain uses TRBV5-1 and TRBJ2-2; TRBD2 agrees at 7 bases. The CDR3 is 14 residues long. Germline assignment: CDR1 SGHRS and CDR2 YFSETQ. V trimming: 7 bases; J trimming: 6 bases; junction bases outside the gene matches: 9. CDR3 residues: CASWDLAAPGELFF. In DNA form, the CDR3 reads TGCGCCAGCTGGGACCTAGCGGCCCCCGGGGAGCTGTTTTTT.

This clonotype showed up just a few times. The gene calls are TRBV19 and TRBJ2-7, with D uncertain. This CDR3 has 13 residues. Between the trimmed V and J ends, which lost 3 bases and 1 base, there was a span of 7 bases. Looked up from germline, CDR1 is LNHDA and CDR2 is SQIVND (reference sequence). CDR3 region: CASSIAESYEQYF. Written as DNA, the CDR3 is TGTGCCAGTAGTATTGCGGAATCCTACGAGCAGTACTTC.

Only a few counts were recorded for this clonotype. The CDR3 protein is CASSYTSGGADTQYF. The CDR3 DNA follows: TGTGCCAGCAGTTACACTAGCGGGGGGGCAGATACGCAGTATTTT. This chain joins TRBV6-5 and TRBJ2-3; 13 nucleotides match TRBD2. CDR1 MNHEY and CDR2 SVGAGI come from the germline V gene. V gave up 2 bases and J gave up 4 bases; unmatched junction bases: 0. The CDR3 totals 15 residues.

This clonotype was counted only a few times. The chain carries TRBV7-9 and TRBJ2-7; 9 positions match TRBD1. J gave up 5 bases and V 8 bases, and 7 bases lay outside the gene matches. The CDR3 spans 13 residues. Per the germline V gene, CDR1 is SEHNR and CDR2 is FQNEAQ (reference sequence). The CDR3 sequence is CASGRDRVHEQYV. CDR3 sequence (DNA): TGTGCCAGCGGTCGGGACAGGGTCCACGAGCAGTACGTC.

The chain carries TRBV12-3 or TRBV12-4 and TRBJ1-1; D remains ambiguous. Trimming removed 3 bases at V and 8 bases at J, with 13 bases between. The CDR3 contains 13 residues. The CDR3 DNA is TGTGCCAGCAGTTTTGCTGGTAAGTACGAAGCTTTCTTT. This translates into CASSFAGKYEAFF.

The genes are TRBV6-2 or TRBV6-3 and TRBJ2-7; 7 bases line up with TRBD2. The CDR3 has 14 residues. The germline gives CDR1 MNHEY, CDR2 SVGEGT. V trimming: 10 bases; J trimming: 0 bases; junction bases outside the gene matches: 9. The CDR3 here is CATLRGGSSYEQYV. The DNA for the CDR3 is TGTGCCACCCTGAGGGGCGGGAGCTCCTACGAGCAGTACGTC.

There are a few counts of this clonotype. V and J are TRBV5-1 and TRBJ2-7; TRBD1 aligns across 9 bases. V shed 0 bases, J shed 3 bases, and the junction held 7 bases outside the gene matches. The CDR3 has 16 amino acids. CDR1 is SGHRS and CDR2 is YFSETQ in the germline V gene. CDR3 DNA sequence: TGCGCCAGCAGCTTGGGATACCGGGACAGGGTCTACGAGCAGTACTTC. Translated: CASSLGYRDRVYEQYF. Full variable domain (rest looked up from reference TRBV5-1 and TRBJ2-7): KAGVTQTPRYLIKTRGQQVTLSCSPISGHRSVSWYQQTPGQGLQFLFEYFSETQRNKGNFPGRFSGRQFSNSRSEMNVSTLELGDSALYLCASSLGYRDRVYEQYFGPGTRLTVT.

Ten or more counts support this clonotype. The chain carries TRBV19 and TRBJ2-7, with 9 positions matching TRBD1. Germline CDR1 reads LNHDA; CDR2 reads SQIVND (reference sequence). The CDR3 has 14 amino acids. The V gene end was trimmed by 7 bases and the J gene end by 5 bases; junction bases not matched to a gene: 9. The CDR3 nucleotides read TGTGCCAGTAACACCGGACAGGGGACCCACGAGCAGTACTTC. It specifies CASNTGQGTHEQYF.

This clonotype showed up just a few times. The chain links TRBV5-1 to TRBJ2-1; the match to TRBD2 covers 8 bases. The CDR3 sequence is 17 residues long. Looked up from germline, CDR1 is SGHRS and CDR2 is YFSETQ. V lost 0 bases and J lost 3; bases outside the gene matches: 8. CDR3 loop: CASSLGPRGGDYNEQFF. CDR3 nucleotides: TGCGCCAGCAGCTTGGGACCCCGGGGGGGTGACTACAATGAGCAGTTCTTC.

This clonotype was counted between two and nine times. The CDR3 loop is CASSQAYNEQFF. The CDR3 DNA reads TGTGCCAGCAGCCAAGCTTACAATGAGCAGTTCTTC. The chain joins TRBV4-2 to TRBJ2-1, with D hard to call. V was cut by 1 base and J by 4 bases, with 2 bases left in between. Germline CDR1 reads LGHNA; CDR2 reads YNFKEQ. CDR3 length: 12 residues.

V and J are TRBV7-9 and TRBJ1-2; possible D gene TRBD1, 5 bases. CDR3 size: 16 residues. V lost 1 base, J lost 7 bases, and 19 bases lay in between. Germline V lookup: CDR1 SEHNR, CDR2 FQNEAQ (reference sequence). The CDR3 sequence: CASSLGTPKGSSGYTF. CDR3 in DNA: TGTGCCAGCAGCTTAGGGACCCCGAAGGGGAGTAGTGGCTACACCTTC.

The V gene is TRBV7-6, the J gene TRBJ1-1; tentatively, D is TRBD1 (5 bases). Germline values: CDR1 SGHVS, CDR2 FNYEAQ. Trimming stripped 0 bases from V and 8 bases from J, with 10 bases between. The CDR3 is made up of 13 amino acids. The CDR3 loop reads CASSLAVGLEAFF. The CDR3 region has the DNA TGTGCCAGCAGCTTAGCGGTGGGGCTAGAAGCTTTCTTT.

This clonotype occurred a few times. This sequence joins TRBV2 and TRBJ1-2; no reliable D call. The CDR3 is 11 amino acids. The germline V gene encodes CDR1 SNHLY and CDR2 FYNNEI. The V gene lost 7 bases and the J gene lost 0 bases, with 3 bases spanning the gap. The CDR3 sequence: CASKSNYGYTF. CDR3 DNA sequence: TGTGCCAGCAAATCTAACTATGGCTACACCTTC.

This clonotype was recorded a few times. The rearrangement joins TRBV20-1 to TRBJ1-3, with D uncertain. The CDR3 length is 12 residues. The germline V and J ends were trimmed by 0 bases and 4 bases, with 4 bases remaining between them. The germline gives CDR1 DFQATT, CDR2 SNEGSKA (reference sequence). The CDR3 loop reads CSARDRGNTIYF. DNA of the CDR3: TGCAGTGCTAGAGATCGAGGAAACACCATATATTTT.

This chain connects TRBV7-2 to TRBJ2-1; 8 bases are shared with TRBD2. There are 15 residues in the CDR3. Trimming at V came to 2 bases and at J to 4 bases, leaving 4 bases not matched to a gene. Germline V gene data show CDR1 as SGHTA and CDR2 as FQGNSA. The DNA for the CDR3 is TGTGCCAGCAGCTTACCTAGCGGGTTATACAATGAGCAGTTCTTC. Translation gives CASSLPSGLYNEQFF.

CDR3 bases: TGTGCCAGCAGCTTCGGTGGGATGGGTAATTCACCCCTCCACTTT. Translated, it gives CASSFGGMGNSPLHF. V is TRBV7-9 and J is TRBJ1-6; D remains unclear. With 3 bases removed from V and 6 bases from J, the gap between germline ends came to 12 bases. Germline V gene data show CDR1 as SEHNR and CDR2 as FQNEAQ (reference sequence). There are 15 residues in the CDR3.

The chain couples TRBV4-3 to TRBJ2-7; D gene ambiguous. Germline CDR1 LGHNA, CDR2 YSLEER. CDR3 length: 15 residues. With 1 base removed from V and 0 bases from J, the gap between germline ends came to 10 bases. Written as DNA, the CDR3 is TGCGCCAGCAGCCAAGTTGAGGATTTCTCCTACGAGCAGTACTTC. This encodes CASSQVEDFSYEQYF.

J is TRBJ2-1 and V is TRBV18; 8 bases line up with TRBD1. Trimming removed 6 bases from V and 3 bases from J; junction bases left unmatched: 4. This CDR3 region has 14 residues. Germline V CDR1 and CDR2: KGHSH, LQKENI. The DNA of the CDR3 is TGTGCCAGCTCGCGGGACAGGTTCTACAATGAGCAGTTCTTC. It is translated as CASSRDRFYNEQFF.

This clonotype turned up a few times. CDR3 protein: CASSRRQDRMNTEAFF. The CDR3 DNA sequence: TGCGCCAGCAGCCGAAGACAGGACAGGATGAACACTGAAGCTTTCTTT. The chain carries TRBV4-1 and TRBJ1-1; the match to TRBD1 covers 7 bases. Germline loops: CDR1 MGHRA, CDR2 YSYEKL. The CDR3 extends over 16 amino acids. Trimming took 4 bases from V and 0 from J; bases not matched to a gene: 8.

This clonotype was detected a few times. V usage is TRBV4-3 and J usage is TRBJ1-3; perhaps TRBD1 as D (6 bases). CDR3 size: 15 residues. The germline V gene encodes CDR1 LGHNA and CDR2 YSLEER. Trimming removed 1 base from V and 1 base from J, with 8 bases in between. The CDR3, as DNA: TGCGCCAGCAGCCAAGCTACAGGGTCTGGAAACACCATATATTTT. As protein: CASSQATGSGNTIYF.

This sequence joins TRBV7-3 and TRBJ1-1; TRBD1 is a possible D gene (5 bases). The V gene's germline CDR1 is SGHTA and CDR2 FQGTGA. V lost 3 bases, J lost 4 bases, and 12 bases lay in between. The CDR3 runs 14 residues. DNA of the CDR3: TGTGCCAGCAGCTTTACAGGTTACGGCACTGAAGCTTTCTTT. Its protein product is CASSFTGYGTEAFF.

This clonotype has just a few counts. The V and J genes are TRBV6-5 and TRBJ2-1; no clear D. The CDR3 is 11 amino acids. V gave up 1 base and J gave up 9 bases, with 4 bases separating them. Looked up from germline, CDR1 is MNHEY and CDR2 is SVGAGI. For the CDR3, the DNA is TGTGCCAGCAGTTACTACCGTGAGCAGTTCTTC. The encoded protein is CASSYYREQFF.